The sequence of this T cell receptor beta chain was determined in a study of blood T cell repertoires in COVID-19. On the study more broadly: The study drew acute and convalescent COVID-19 samples from the United States, Italy and Spain. T cells, B-cell-depleted T cells, or PBMCs provided the cDNA or gDNA that served as material.

Trimming left V 0 bases short and J 5 bases short, with 8 bases between. The CDR3 extends over 14 amino acids. Germline V lookup: CDR1 SGHKS, CDR2 YYEKEE (reference sequence). Assay: immunoSEQ multiplex PCR; the TCRdb copy retains only in-frame clones and omits some. The sample records about 100,000 clones, about 77% being singletons. This TCR was recovered from a man in his 70s with active or convalescent COVID-19. Sequenced material: peripheral blood. V gene TRBV5-5 combines with J gene TRBJ1-4; no definite D call. CDR3 nucleotide sequence: TGTGCCAGCAGCTTGGCGGGATTAAATGAAAAACTGTTTTTT. Protein: CASSLAGLNEKLFF. The whole variable domain, remainder taken from reference TRBV5-5 and TRBJ1-4, is DAGVTQSPTHLIKTRGQQVTLRCSPISGHKSVSWYQQVLGQGPQFIFQYYEKEERGRGNFPDRFSARQFPNYSSELNVNALLLGDSALYLCASSLAGLNEKLFFGSGTQLSVL.